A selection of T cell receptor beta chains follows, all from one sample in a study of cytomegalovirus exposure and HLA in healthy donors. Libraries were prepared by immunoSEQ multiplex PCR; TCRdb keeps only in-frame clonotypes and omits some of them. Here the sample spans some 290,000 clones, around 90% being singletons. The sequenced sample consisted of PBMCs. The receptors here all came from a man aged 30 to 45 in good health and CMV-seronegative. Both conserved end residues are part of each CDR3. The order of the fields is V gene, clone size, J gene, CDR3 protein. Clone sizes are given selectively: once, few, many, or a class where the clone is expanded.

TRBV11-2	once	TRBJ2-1	CASSSRTSGAPSNEQFF
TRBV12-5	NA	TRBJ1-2	CASGLVQGLRAFDYGYTF
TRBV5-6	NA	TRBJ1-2	CASSLKVGQRPGYTF
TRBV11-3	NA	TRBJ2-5	CASSASASGGETQYF
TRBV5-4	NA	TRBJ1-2	CASSPGQSNYGYTF
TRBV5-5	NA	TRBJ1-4	CASSHPGATNEKLFF
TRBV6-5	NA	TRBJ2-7	CASSQGQGMDEQYF
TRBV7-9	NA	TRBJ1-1	CASSLVNRETEAFF
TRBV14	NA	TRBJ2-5	CASSQSRDSRQETQYF
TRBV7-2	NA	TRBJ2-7	CASSLARGAAEQYF
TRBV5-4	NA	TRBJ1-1	CASTLDRRNTEAFF
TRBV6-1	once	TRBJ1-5	CASRYSNQPQHF
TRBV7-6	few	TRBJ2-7	CASSLGPTDEQYF
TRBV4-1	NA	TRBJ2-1	CASSQSPSGTYNEQFF
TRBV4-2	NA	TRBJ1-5	CASSPDSTNQPQHF
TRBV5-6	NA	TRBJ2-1	CASSLVVRDRANEQFF
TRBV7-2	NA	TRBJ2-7	CASSQSVAGGVYEQYF
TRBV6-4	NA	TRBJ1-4	CASVRATNEKLFF
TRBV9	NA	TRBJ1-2	CASSVQTTGGSELGYTF
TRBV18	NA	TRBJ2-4	CASSLRDNLYF
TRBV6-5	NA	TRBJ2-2	CASSRTNTGELFF
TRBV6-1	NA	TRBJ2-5	CASIGTWEETQYF
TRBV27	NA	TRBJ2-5	CASSSTGPETQYF
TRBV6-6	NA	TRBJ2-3	CASRPGGTDTQYF
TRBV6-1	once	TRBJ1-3	CASMGTPGNTIYF
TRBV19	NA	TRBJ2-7	CASSIVPPDRGTYEQYF
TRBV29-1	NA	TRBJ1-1	CSVNRGPWDEAFF
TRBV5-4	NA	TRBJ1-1	CASSLRGGTEAFF
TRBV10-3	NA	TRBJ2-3	CAIRPGQGSTDTQYF
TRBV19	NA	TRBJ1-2	CASSGQTGGAAYGYTF
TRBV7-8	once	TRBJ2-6	CASSSGQVAGANVLTF
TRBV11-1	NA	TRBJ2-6	CASDETGDTTGANVLTF
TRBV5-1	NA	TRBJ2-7	CASSSGQALGEQYF
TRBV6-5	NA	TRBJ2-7	CASRETGSQQYF
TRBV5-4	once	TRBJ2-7	CASSEGDRPHEQYF
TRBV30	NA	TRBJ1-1	CASSVLGAGDTEAFF
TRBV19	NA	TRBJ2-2	CASSIRPRGNTGELFF
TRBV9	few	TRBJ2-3	CASSIGTGGTDTQYF